A single sample gave rise to the 12 T cell receptor beta chains below, sequenced in a study of T cells in women clearing cervical HPV infection. The protocol was immunoSEQ multiplex PCR, while the TCRdb copy is restricted to in-frame clones and leaves out a portion. The table lists tens of thousands of clones. Sequences were obtained from blood buffy coat. Receptors were obtained from a woman between 18 and 70 years old with a cervical HPV16 infection that either progressed to CIN3+ or cleared (not recorded which).

Of note for this clone: Coverage ceases 3 residues before the CDR3 finishes, and the germline J gene fills in the end. The chain links TRBV20-1 to TRBJ1-5; tentative D call: TRBD1 (5 bases). The CDR3 runs to 14 residues. Germline V gene lookup returns CDR1 DFQATT and CDR2 SNEGSKA (reference sequence). Deletions cut 1 base from V and 5 bases from J, with 12 bases between. The sequenced part of the CDR3 DNA is TGCAGTGCTAGAGGGGGGGGAGGAGATCAGCCC. It translates to CSARGGGGDQP. The entire CDR3 protein reads CSARGGGGDQPQHF.

A word on this clone: The observed sequence ends 3 residues before the CDR3 terminus, with the missing tail filled in from the germline J gene. The chain joins TRBV7-2 to TRBJ2-1; D might be TRBD1 (6 bases). V was clipped by 3 bases and J by 0 bases, with 9 bases between them. CDR3 length: 15 residues. Germline CDR1 SGHTA, CDR2 FQGNSA. CDR3 protein: CASSLTGSSYNEQFF. The DNA read from the CDR3 is TGTGCCAGCAGCTTGACAGGCAGCTCCTACAATGAG.

Note on this clone: The CDR3 end lies 3 residues beyond the end of the read and is filled in from the germline J gene. The genes are TRBV7-3 and TRBJ1-1; 9 nucleotides agree with TRBD1. Germline CDR1 is SGHTA and CDR2 is FQGTGA. The CDR3 consists of 14 residues. V shed 5 bases, J shed 5 bases, and the junction held 6 bases outside the gene matches. CDR3 protein: CASSPDRGGTEAFF. The DNA read from the CDR3 is TGTGCCAGCAGCCCTGACAGGGGGGGAACTGAA.

Comment on this clone: The read ends 3 residues shy of where the CDR3 ends; the end is completed using the germline J gene. This chain links TRBV18 with TRBJ2-7, with 8 nucleotides matching TRBD2. Germline CDR1 is KGHSH and CDR2 is LQKENI. This CDR3 has 14 amino acids. V lost 1 base and J lost 5; bases outside the gene matches: 4. CDR3 DNA (partial): TGTGCCAGCTCACCACGCGGGGGGCAGGACGAG. It specifies CASSPRGGQDE. The whole CDR3 protein is CASSPRGGQDEQYF.

As regards this clone: With the read ending 3 residues before the CDR3 end, the germline J gene is used to fill in that end. V and J are TRBV20-1 and TRBJ1-5, with D uncertain. Looked up from germline, CDR1 is DFQATT and CDR2 is SNEGSKA (reference sequence). The CDR3 is 15 residues long. Trimming removed 6 bases at V and 1 base at J, with 16 bases between. CDR3 loop: CSAGWAAISNQPQHF. CDR3 bases read: TGCAGTGCGGGTTGGGCCGCGATAAGCAATCAGCCC.

As for this clone: With the read ending 3 residues before the CDR3 end, the germline J gene is used to fill in that end. The chain uses TRBV7-8 and TRBJ1-5; a possible D gene is TRBD1 (6 bases). The CDR3 consists of 16 residues. Looked up from germline, CDR1 is SGHVS and CDR2 is FQNEAQ. Trimming removed 5 bases from V and 4 bases from J, with 18 bases in between. The covered CDR3 bases are TGTGCCAGCAGCAGCTACAGGGTTTGGTGGAATCAGCCC. It codes for CASSSYRVWWNQP. The full CDR3 protein reads CASSSYRVWWNQPQHF.

Comment on this clone: The read ends 3 residues early relative to the CDR3; the germline J gene fills the gap. V is TRBV30 and J is TRBJ1-5, with TRBD1 as a possible D gene (6 bases). Germline V gene lookup returns CDR1 GTSNPN and CDR2 SVGIG (reference sequence). V dropped 3 bases and J dropped 5 bases, with 11 bases sitting between them. The CDR3 loop spans 13 amino acids. The CDR3 region is CAWSRDIYQPQHF. The sequenced CDR3 bases are TGTGCCTGGAGCCGGGACATTTATCAGCCC. Full variable domain (rest looked up from reference TRBV30 and TRBJ1-5): SQTIHQWPATLVQPVGSPLSLECTVEGTSNPNLYWYRQAAGRGLQLLFYSVGIGQISSEVPQNLSASRPQDRQFILSSKKLLLSDSGFYLCAWSRDIYQPQHFGDGTRLSIL.

With regard to this clone: The read halts 3 residues ahead of the CDR3 end, with the missing end drawn from the germline J gene. This chain uses TRBV2 with TRBJ2-1, with TRBD2 matching 7 bases. The CDR3 loop spans 17 amino acids. V trimming: 5 bases; J trimming: 5 bases; junction bases outside the gene matches: 15. Germline V CDR1 and CDR2: SNHLY, FYNNEI. CDR3 region: CASSREDSLATNNEQFF. The part of the CDR3 DNA that was read is TGTGCCAGCAGTCGGGAGGACTCACTAGCAACGAACAATGAG.

With respect to this clone: The read terminates 3 residues before the CDR3 end, so the remaining end is supplied by the germline J gene. The chain recombines TRBV19 with TRBJ2-1, with 7 bases matching TRBD1. J lost 0 bases, V lost 10 bases, and 6 bases had no gene match. CDR1 is LNHDA, CDR2 SQIVND, per germline (reference sequence). This CDR3 has 14 residues. The CDR3 loop reads CATNRGDSYNEQFF. The covered CDR3 bases are TGTGCCACAAACAGGGGTGACTCCTACAATGAG.

With respect to this clone: The read ends 3 residues early relative to the CDR3; the germline J gene fills the gap. The chain employs TRBV5-1 and TRBJ2-3; the match to TRBD1 covers 7 bases. The CDR3 spans 14 residues. Germline V CDR1 and CDR2: SGHRS, YFSETQ. CDR3 bases read: TGCGCCAGCAGCTTCACAGGCCAGGGGGAGACG. The encoded protein is CASSFTGQGET. The CDR3 in its entirety is CASSFTGQGETQYF.

In the case of this clone: Sequencing ends 3 residues short of the CDR3 end; the germline J gene provides the rest. V is TRBV7-2 and J is TRBJ1-5; TRBD1 matches at 8 bases. V trimming: 1 base; J trimming: 7 bases; junction bases outside the gene matches: 0. This CDR3 spans 13 amino acids. CDR1 SGHTA and CDR2 FQGNSA come from the germline V gene. CDR3 in amino acids: CASSLDRGQPQHF. The part of the CDR3 DNA that was read is TGTGCCAGCAGCTTAGACAGGGGGCAGCCC. The whole variable domain, filled in from reference TRBV7-2 and TRBJ1-5, reads GAGVSQSPSNKVTEKGKDVELRCDPISGHTALYWYRQSLGQGLEFLIYFQGNSAPDKSGLPSDRFSAERTGGSVSTLTIQRTQQEDSAVYLCASSLDRGQPQHFGDGTRLSIL.

The CDR3 is CASSPGYEQYF. Partial CDR3 DNA: TGTGCCAGCAGCCCAGGGTACGAG. The chain employs TRBV7-9 and TRBJ2-7, with D perhaps matching TRBD1 (5 bases). The CDR3 extends 3 residues past the end of the read, so its final part is completed from the germline J gene. The V end was cut by 5 bases, the J end by 4 bases, with 6 bases between. The CDR3 consists of 11 residues. From germline, CDR1 is SEHNR and CDR2 FQNEAQ (reference sequence). The complete variable domain, with remaining parts taken from reference TRBV7-9 and TRBJ2-7, reads DTGVSQNPRHKITKRGQNVTFRCDPISEHNRLYWYRQTLGQGPEFLTYFQNEAQLEKSRLLSDRFSAERPKGSFSTLEIQRTEQGDSAMYLCASSPGYEQYFGPGTRLTVT.